This TCR beta chain was documented in a study of molecular identifiers for immune sequencing clone quantification. About this clonotype itself: Relative to the germline gene, one junction end is altered; a read error may explain this.

In TCRdb, the PCR reads were re-called with MiXCR into one record per CDR3 protein. The sample has approximately 670,000 distinct CDR3 sequences, 15% to 20% seen once. This TCR derives from a human donor in good health. Some libraries in this study had Jurkat cell RNA spiked in. The sample taken for sequencing was naive CD8+ T cells from blood, with Jurkat cell RNA spiked in. Stated subset: FACS-sorted CD8+CD4-CCR7+CD45RA+ naive T cells.

The CDR3 nucleotides read TGTGTCAGCAGCTTGGACGTTACAGGGGGAACTGAAGCTTTCTTC. It is translated as CVSSLDVTGGTEAFF. This chain joins TRBV5-6 and TRBJ1-1; 8 bases are shared with TRBD1. This CDR3 contains 15 residues. Germline CDR1 and CDR2: SGHDT and YYEEEE.